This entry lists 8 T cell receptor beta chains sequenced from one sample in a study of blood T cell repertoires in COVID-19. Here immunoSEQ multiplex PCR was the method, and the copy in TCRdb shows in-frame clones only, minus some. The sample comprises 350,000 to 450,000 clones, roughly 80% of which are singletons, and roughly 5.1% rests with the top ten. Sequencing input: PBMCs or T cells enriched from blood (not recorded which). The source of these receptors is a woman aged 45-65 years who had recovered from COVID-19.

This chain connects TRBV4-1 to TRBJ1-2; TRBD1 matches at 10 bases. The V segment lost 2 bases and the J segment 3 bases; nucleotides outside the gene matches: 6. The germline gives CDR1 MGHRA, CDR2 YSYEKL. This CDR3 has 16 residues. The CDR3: CASSQRQGAQDYGYTF. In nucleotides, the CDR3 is TGCGCCAGCAGCCAAAGACAGGGGGCGCAGGACTATGGCTACACCTTC.

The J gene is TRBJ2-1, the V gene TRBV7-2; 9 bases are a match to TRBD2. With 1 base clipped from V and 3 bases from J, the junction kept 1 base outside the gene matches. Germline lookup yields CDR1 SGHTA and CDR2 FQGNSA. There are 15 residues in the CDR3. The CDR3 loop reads CASSLGTSVYNEQFF. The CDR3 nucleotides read TGTGCCAGCAGCTTAGGGACTAGCGTCTACAATGAGCAGTTCTTC.

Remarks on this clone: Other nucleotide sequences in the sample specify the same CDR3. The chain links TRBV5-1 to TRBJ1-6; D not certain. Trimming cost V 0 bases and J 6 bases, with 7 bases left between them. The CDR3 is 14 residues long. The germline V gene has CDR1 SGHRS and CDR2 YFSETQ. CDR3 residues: CASSLEGGNSPLHF. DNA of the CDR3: TGCGCCAGCAGCTTGGAGGGAGGTAATTCACCCCTCCACTTT.

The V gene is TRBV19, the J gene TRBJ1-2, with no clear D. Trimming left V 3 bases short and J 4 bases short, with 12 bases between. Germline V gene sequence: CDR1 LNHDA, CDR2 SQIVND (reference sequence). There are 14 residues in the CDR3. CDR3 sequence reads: CASSIRAESYGYTF. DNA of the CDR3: TGTGCCAGTAGTATCCGCGCCGAAAGCTATGGCTACACCTTC.

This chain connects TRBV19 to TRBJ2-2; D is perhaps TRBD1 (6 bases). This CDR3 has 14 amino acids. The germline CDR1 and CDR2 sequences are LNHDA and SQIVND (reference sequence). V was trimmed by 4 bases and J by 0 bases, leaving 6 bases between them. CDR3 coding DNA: TGTGCCAGTAGTAGGACAGCGAACACCGGGGAGCTGTTTTTT. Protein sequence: CASSRTANTGELFF.

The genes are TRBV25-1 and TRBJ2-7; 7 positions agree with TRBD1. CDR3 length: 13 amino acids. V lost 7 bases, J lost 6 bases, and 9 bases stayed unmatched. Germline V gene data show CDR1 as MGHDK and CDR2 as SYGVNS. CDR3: CASTTGLGSEQYF. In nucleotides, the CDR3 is TGTGCCAGCACGACAGGGCTGGGATCCGAGCAGTACTTC.

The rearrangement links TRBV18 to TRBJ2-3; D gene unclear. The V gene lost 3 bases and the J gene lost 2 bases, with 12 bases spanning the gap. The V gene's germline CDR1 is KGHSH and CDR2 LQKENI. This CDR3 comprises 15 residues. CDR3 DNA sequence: TGTGCCAGCTCACCTGAGTTTTCACCCACAGATACGCAGTATTTT. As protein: CASSPEFSPTDTQYF.

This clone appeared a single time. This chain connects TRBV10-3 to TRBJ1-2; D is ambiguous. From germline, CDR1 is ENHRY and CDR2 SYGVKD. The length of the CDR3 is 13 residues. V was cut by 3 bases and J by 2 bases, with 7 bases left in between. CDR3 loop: CAISETENYGYTF. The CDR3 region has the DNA TGTGCCATCAGTGAAACAGAAAACTATGGCTACACCTTC.